Below are 19 T cell receptor beta chains sequenced from a single sample in a study of T cells in Graves' hyperthyroidism and ophthalmopathy. TCR beta CDR3 sequences were amplified from RNA transcripts. A set of HTBI primers served as the primers for a first-round RT-PCR of the TCR CDR3. TCRdb recomputed calls from the multiplex PCR reads with MiXCR, one row per CDR3 protein. The sample lists more than 300,000 distinct CDR3 sequences, roughly a sixth occurring once. Source material: blood. These receptor sequences come from a woman aged 30 to 39 with Graves' hyperthyroidism that later progressed to Graves' ophthalmopathy.

With regard to this clonotype: Possible read error: a much larger clone is one base away. V usage is TRBV5-1 and J usage is TRBJ1-1; perhaps TRBD1 as D (5 bases). Deletions cut 0 bases from V and 6 bases from J, with 15 bases between. Looked up from germline, CDR1 is SGHRS and CDR2 is YFSETQ. CDR3 length: 15 residues. The CDR3 DNA reads as TGCGCCAGCAGCTTGGTGGGACGGGGGGATTCTGAAGCTTTCTTT. Translation: CASSLVGRGDSEAFF. Complete variable domain (other parts from reference TRBV5-1 and TRBJ1-1): KAGVTQTPRYLIKTRGQQVTLSCSPISGHRSVSWYQQTPGQGLQFLFEYFSETQRNKGNFPGRFSGRQFSNSRSEMNVSTLELGDSALYLCASSLVGRGDSEAFFGQGTRLTVV.

This clonotype has ten or more counts. The V call is TRBV12-3 or TRBV12-4, the J call TRBJ1-1; D possibly corresponds to TRBD1 (5 bases). The V end was cut by 1 base, the J end by 3 bases, with 9 bases between. The CDR3 loop spans 14 amino acids. The CDR3: CASSLETEDTEAFF. CDR3 coding DNA: TGTGCCAGCAGTTTAGAGACAGAAGACACTGAAGCTTTCTTT.

This clonotype was seen repeatedly, ten times or more. The chain joins TRBV6-1 to TRBJ2-7; D may correspond to TRBD1 or TRBD2 (6 bases each). Germline CDR1 MNHNS, CDR2 SASEGT. The V end was cut by 5 bases, the J end by 1 base, with 15 bases between. CDR3 size: 15 residues. The DNA for the CDR3 is TGTGCCAGCAGTTACGGGGGCGGAGGTTCCTACGAGCAGTACTTC. Its protein product is CASSYGGGGSYEQYF.

This clonotype was found many times. The genes are TRBV28 and TRBJ2-1; 7 bases align to TRBD1. The V gene's germline CDR1 is MDHEN and CDR2 SYDVKM. V dropped 2 bases and J dropped 4; count of bases not matched to a gene: 5. The CDR3 consists of 15 residues. As DNA, the CDR3 is TGTGCCAGCAGTTTAAGGGACAGTATTTACAATGAGCAGTTCTTC. Translation gives CASSLRDSIYNEQFF.

The chain uses TRBV4-2 and TRBJ2-1; no clear D gene. Looked up from germline, CDR1 is LGHNA and CDR2 is YNFKEQ. V lost 1 base to trimming and J lost 2 bases, with 9 bases between them. The CDR3 sequence is 15 residues long. The CDR3 spells CASSQAEAAYNEQFF. CDR3 nucleotides: TGTGCCAGCAGCCAAGCGGAAGCCGCCTACAATGAGCAGTTCTTC.

Many counts were recorded for this clonotype. The chain recombines TRBV6-1 with TRBJ1-2, with D possibly being TRBD1 (5 bases). The CDR3 has 15 residues. V dropped 6 bases and J dropped 5 bases, with 19 bases sitting between them. Germline V gives CDR1 MNHNS, CDR2 SASEGT. CDR3 residues: CASRLTSGGRYGYTF. The CDR3 DNA reads TGTGCCAGCAGATTGACAAGCGGGGGTCGATATGGCTACACCTTC.

This clonotype was observed many times. The genes are TRBV4-2 and TRBJ2-3, with D uncertain. Per the germline V gene, CDR1 is LGHNA and CDR2 is YNFKEQ. V lost 1 base to trimming and J lost 0 bases, with 8 bases between them. The CDR3 contains 15 residues. The DNA for the CDR3 is TGTGCCAGCAGCCAAGTGGGCGCTAGCACAGATACGCAGTATTTT. This translates into CASSQVGASTDTQYF.

In its sample, this clonotype was seen many times. The CDR3 loop is CSARGRTSDTQYF. CDR3 coding DNA: TGCAGTGCTAGAGGGAGGACTAGTGATACGCAGTATTTT. This chain uses TRBV20-1 with TRBJ2-3, with 7 bases identical to TRBD2. In germline, CDR1 is DFQATT, CDR2 SNEGSKA (reference sequence). After removal of 1 base from V and 6 bases from J, the junction contained 4 bases not matched to a gene. The CDR3 runs to 13 residues.

The chain is built from TRBV6-4 and TRBJ2-1, with 10 bases identical to TRBD2. Germline V gene data show CDR1 as MRHNA and CDR2 as SNTAGT. This CDR3 contains 15 residues. V shed 5 bases, J shed 7 bases, and the junction held 8 bases outside the gene matches. The CDR3 nucleotides are TGTGCCAGCAGTCGGTCTAGCGGGGGCCAGAATGAGCAGTTCTTC. This sequence encodes CASSRSSGGQNEQFF.

This clonotype was counted at least ten times. The chain combines TRBV20-1 with TRBJ2-7, with 8 bases that match TRBD2. V lost 3 bases to trimming and J lost 3 bases; unmatched junction nucleotides: 10. Germline V gives CDR1 DFQATT, CDR2 SNEGSKA (reference sequence). The CDR3 contains 15 residues. The CDR3 coding sequence is TGCAGTGCTAGGGGGTCTTCCGGGAGGGGCTACGAGCAGTACTTC. It specifies CSARGSSGRGYEQYF.

The chain recombines TRBV6-2 or TRBV6-3 with TRBJ2-1; the match to TRBD2 covers 7 bases. This CDR3 has 15 residues. Germline V gene sequence: CDR1 MNHEY, CDR2 SVGEGT. After removal of 5 bases from V and 8 bases from J, the junction contained 12 bases not matched to a gene. The CDR3 region has the DNA TGTGCCAGCAGTGCTCTTCGGGAGGTAGTGGATGAGCAGTTCTTC. Translating gives CASSALREVVDEQFF.

There are a few counts of this clonotype. V usage is TRBV20-1 and J usage is TRBJ2-5, with 8 nucleotides matching TRBD1. The CDR3 covers 15 residues. V lost 2 bases to trimming and J lost 5 bases; unmatched junction nucleotides: 10. Per the germline V gene, CDR1 is DFQATT and CDR2 is SNEGSKA (reference sequence). CDR3 sequence reads: CSARPDRGNWETQYF. The CDR3 nucleotides are TGCAGTGCTAGACCCGACAGGGGTAATTGGGAGACCCAGTACTTC.

This clonotype has more than one count but fewer than ten. This rearrangement joins TRBV29-1 to TRBJ1-4; 7 bases align to TRBD1. With 4 bases clipped from V and 8 bases from J, the junction kept 7 bases outside the gene matches. The CDR3 length is 13 residues. The germline V gene encodes CDR1 SQVTM and CDR2 ANQGSEA. In DNA, the CDR3 is TGCAGCGTTGCGGGGACAGACTACGAAAAACTGTTTTTT. Amino acids: CSVAGTDYEKLFF.

The chain links TRBV7-9 to TRBJ2-1, with 8 positions matching TRBD2. The germline CDR1 and CDR2 sequences are SEHNR and FQNEAQ (reference sequence). This CDR3 comprises 19 residues. V lost 5 bases and J lost 4; bases outside the gene matches: 19. The CDR3 region is CASSPGGAPAGAIYNEQFF. The CDR3 region has the DNA TGTGCCAGCAGCCCGGGCGGCGCTCCAGCGGGAGCGATTTACAATGAGCAGTTCTTC.

The sample holds many counts of this clonotype. The rearrangement links TRBV3-1 to TRBJ1-2; the D is unclear. V was pared by 0 bases and J by 4 bases, with 15 bases between. Germline loops: CDR1 LGHDT, CDR2 YNNKEL (reference sequence). The CDR3 sequence is 16 residues long. Here the CDR3 reads CASSQEGNQDGYGYTF. The CDR3 region has the DNA TGTGCCAGCAGCCAAGAAGGGAACCAGGACGGCTATGGCTACACCTTC.

This clonotype was seen many times. The gene calls are TRBV30 and TRBJ2-3; 12 nucleotides agree with TRBD2. The CDR3 covers 17 residues. Per the germline V gene, CDR1 is GTSNPN and CDR2 is SVGIG (reference sequence). The ends lost 3 bases at V and 6 bases at J; junction bases unmatched: 13. The CDR3 is CAWSSPRLAGDVDTQYF. The CDR3 DNA is TGTGCCTGGAGCTCTCCCCGACTAGCGGGAGACGTGGATACGCAGTATTTT. Complete variable domain (other parts from reference TRBV30 and TRBJ2-3): SQTIHQWPATLVQPVGSPLSLECTVEGTSNPNLYWYRQAAGRGLQLLFYSVGIGQISSEVPQNLSASRPQDRQFILSSKKLLLSDSGFYLCAWSSPRLAGDVDTQYFGPGTRLTVL.

The chain uses TRBV19 and TRBJ1-1; TRBD1 aligns across 9 bases. This CDR3 has 13 residues. The V segment lost 6 bases and the J segment 6 bases; nucleotides outside the gene matches: 5. The germline gives CDR1 LNHDA, CDR2 SQIVND (reference sequence). The CDR3 coding sequence is TGTGCCAGTAGGGTACAGGGGGCTGCTGAAGCTTTCTTT. Protein sequence: CASRVQGAAEAFF.

This clonotype was seen many times. The V call is TRBV7-8, the J call TRBJ2-6, with 7 bases lining up with TRBD1. This CDR3 is 15 amino acids long. Germline loops: CDR1 SGHVS, CDR2 FQNEAQ. Trimming removed 3 bases from V and 8 bases from J; junction bases left unmatched: 7. The CDR3 region has the DNA TGTGCCAGCAGCTTCCGGGACAGAGGTACCAACGTCCTGACTTTC. Protein product: CASSFRDRGTNVLTF.

This clonotype was counted many times. The chain uses TRBV19 and TRBJ2-1; TRBD1 aligns across 12 bases. The CDR3 runs 15 residues. Germline V gene lookup returns CDR1 LNHDA and CDR2 SQIVND (reference sequence). J lost 6 bases, V lost 6 bases, and 6 bases had no gene match. The CDR3 loop is CASSPGTGGPNEQFF. As DNA, the CDR3 is TGTGCCAGTAGCCCCGGGACAGGGGGCCCCAATGAGCAGTTCTTC.